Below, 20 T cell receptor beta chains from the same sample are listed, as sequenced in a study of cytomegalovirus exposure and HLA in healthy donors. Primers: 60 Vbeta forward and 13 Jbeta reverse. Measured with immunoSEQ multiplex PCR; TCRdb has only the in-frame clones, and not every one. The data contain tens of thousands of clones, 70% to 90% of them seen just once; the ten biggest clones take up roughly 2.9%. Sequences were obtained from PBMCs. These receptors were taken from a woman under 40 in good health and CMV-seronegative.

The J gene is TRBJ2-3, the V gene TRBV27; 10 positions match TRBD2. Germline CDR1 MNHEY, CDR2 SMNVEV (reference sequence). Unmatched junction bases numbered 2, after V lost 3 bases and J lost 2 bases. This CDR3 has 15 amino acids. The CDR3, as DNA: TGTGCCAGCAGTTTGGGACTAGCGATCACAGATACGCAGTATTTT. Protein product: CASSLGLAITDTQYF.

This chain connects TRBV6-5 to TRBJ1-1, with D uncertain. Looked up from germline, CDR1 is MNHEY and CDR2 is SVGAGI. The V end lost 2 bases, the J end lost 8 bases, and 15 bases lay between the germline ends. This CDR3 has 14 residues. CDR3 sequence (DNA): TGTGCCAGCAGTTACACCGCCCCCTGGAGCGAAGCTTTCTTT. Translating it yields CASSYTAPWSEAFF.

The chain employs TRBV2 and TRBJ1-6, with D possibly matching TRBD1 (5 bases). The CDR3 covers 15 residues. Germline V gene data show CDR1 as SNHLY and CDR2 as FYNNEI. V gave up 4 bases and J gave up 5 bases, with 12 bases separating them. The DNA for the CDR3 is TGTGCCAGCAGTGTAGGACAATCCGATAATTCACCCCTCCACTTT. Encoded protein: CASSVGQSDNSPLHF.

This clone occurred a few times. For the CDR3, the DNA is TGTGCCAGCAGAACTAACAGGGGGCCGGGGGAGCAGTACTTC. This translates into CASRTNRGPGEQYF. The gene calls are TRBV28 and TRBJ2-7; TRBD1 matches at 9 bases. The CDR3 runs 14 residues. Trimming took 6 bases from V and 7 from J; bases not matched to a gene: 10. Germline V gene lookup returns CDR1 MDHEN and CDR2 SYDVKM.

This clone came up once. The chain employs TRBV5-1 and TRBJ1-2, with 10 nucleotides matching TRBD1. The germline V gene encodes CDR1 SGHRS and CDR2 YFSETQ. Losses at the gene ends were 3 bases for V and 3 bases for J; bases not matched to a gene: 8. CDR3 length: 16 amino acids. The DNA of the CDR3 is TGCGCCAGCAGCTCACTTGGGGGACAGGGGCACTATGGCTACACCTTC. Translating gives CASSSLGGQGHYGYTF.

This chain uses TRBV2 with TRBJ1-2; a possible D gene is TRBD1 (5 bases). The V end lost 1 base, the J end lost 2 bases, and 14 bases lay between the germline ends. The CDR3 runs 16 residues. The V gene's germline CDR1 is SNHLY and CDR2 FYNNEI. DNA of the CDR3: TGTGCCAGCAGTGAAGGAGGAGCAGGGTCGAACTATGGCTACACCTTC. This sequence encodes CASSEGGAGSNYGYTF.

CDR3 loop: CASRETGPVGYTF. Here the CDR3 DNA reads TGTGCCAGCAGGGAGACAGGGCCGGTTGGCTACACCTTC. V and J are TRBV28 and TRBJ1-2; 7 nucleotides align to TRBD1. The V and J ends lost 6 bases and 7 bases, in that order; junction bases with no gene match: 8. This CDR3 is 13 amino acids long. The germline CDR1 and CDR2 sequences are MDHEN and SYDVKM.

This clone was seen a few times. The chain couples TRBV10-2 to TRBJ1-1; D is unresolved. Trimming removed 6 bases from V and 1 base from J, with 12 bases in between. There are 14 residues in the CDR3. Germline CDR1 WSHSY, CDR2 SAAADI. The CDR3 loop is CASRGREGNTEAFF. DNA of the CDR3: TGCGCCAGCAGGGGGAGGGAAGGGAACACTGAAGCTTTCTTT.

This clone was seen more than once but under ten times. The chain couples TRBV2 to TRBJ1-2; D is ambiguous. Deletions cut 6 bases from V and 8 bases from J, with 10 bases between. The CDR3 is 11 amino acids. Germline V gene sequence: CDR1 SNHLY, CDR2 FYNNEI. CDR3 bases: TGTGCCAGCAGAACCGCCCGGGGCTACACCTTC. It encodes CASRTARGYTF.

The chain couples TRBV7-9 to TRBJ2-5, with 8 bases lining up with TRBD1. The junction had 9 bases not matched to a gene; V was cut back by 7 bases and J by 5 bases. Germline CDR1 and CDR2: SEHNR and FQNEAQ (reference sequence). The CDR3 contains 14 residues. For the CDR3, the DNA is TGTGCCAGCAACCCCGGACAGGGAGTGGAGACCCAGTACTTC. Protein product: CASNPGQGVETQYF. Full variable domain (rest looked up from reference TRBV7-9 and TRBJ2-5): DTGVSQNPRHKITKRGQNVTFRCDPISEHNRLYWYRQTLGQGPEFLTYFQNEAQLEKSRLLSDRFSAERPKGSFSTLEIQRTEQGDSAMYLCASNPGQGVETQYFGPGTRLLVL.

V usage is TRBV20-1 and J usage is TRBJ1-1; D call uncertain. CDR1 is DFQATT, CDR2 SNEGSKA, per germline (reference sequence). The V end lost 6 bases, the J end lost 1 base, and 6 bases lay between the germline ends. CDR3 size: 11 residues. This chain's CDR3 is CSAPRNTEAFF. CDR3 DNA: TGCAGTGCCCCCCGGAACACTGAAGCTTTCTTT.

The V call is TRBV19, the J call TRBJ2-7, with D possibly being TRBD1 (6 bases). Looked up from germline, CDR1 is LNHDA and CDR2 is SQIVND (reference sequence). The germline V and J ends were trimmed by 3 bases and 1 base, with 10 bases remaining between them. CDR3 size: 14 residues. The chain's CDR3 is CASSITQGSYEQYF. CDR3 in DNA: TGTGCCAGTAGTATCACGCAGGGGTCCTACGAGCAGTACTTC.

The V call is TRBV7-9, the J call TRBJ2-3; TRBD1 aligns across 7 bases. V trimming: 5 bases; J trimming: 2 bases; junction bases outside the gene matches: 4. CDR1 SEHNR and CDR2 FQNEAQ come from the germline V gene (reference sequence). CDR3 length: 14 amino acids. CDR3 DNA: TGTGCCAGCAGCCTAACAGGGGTCACAGATACGCAGTATTTT. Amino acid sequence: CASSLTGVTDTQYF. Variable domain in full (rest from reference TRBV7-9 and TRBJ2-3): DTGVSQNPRHKITKRGQNVTFRCDPISEHNRLYWYRQTLGQGPEFLTYFQNEAQLEKSRLLSDRFSAERPKGSFSTLEIQRTEQGDSAMYLCASSLTGVTDTQYFGPGTRLTVL.

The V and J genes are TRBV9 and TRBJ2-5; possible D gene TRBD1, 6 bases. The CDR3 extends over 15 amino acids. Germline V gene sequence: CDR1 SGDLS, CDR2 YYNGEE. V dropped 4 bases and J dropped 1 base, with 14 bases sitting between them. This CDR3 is CASSLLGTPQETQYF. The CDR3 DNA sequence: TGTGCCAGCAGCCTACTCGGGACACCCCAAGAGACCCAGTACTTC. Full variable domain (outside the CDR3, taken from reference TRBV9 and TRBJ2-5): DSGVTQTPKHLITATGQRVTLRCSPRSGDLSVYWYQQSLDQGLQFLIQYYNGEERAKGNILERFSAQQFPDLHSELNLSSLELGDSALYFCASSLLGTPQETQYFGPGTRLLVL.

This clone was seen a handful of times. CDR3 loop: CASSPIGGGTTDTQYF. CDR3 coding DNA: TGTGCCAGCAGCCCGATAGGGGGGGGAACCACAGATACGCAGTATTTT. The chain links TRBV7-9 to TRBJ2-3, with D perhaps TRBD2 (7 bases). The CDR3 sequence is 16 residues long. Germline CDR1 is SEHNR and CDR2 is FQNEAQ (reference sequence). V dropped 5 bases and J dropped 2 bases, with 17 bases sitting between them. Drawing the rest from reference TRBV7-9 and TRBJ2-3, the complete variable domain is DTGVSQNPRHKITKRGQNVTFRCDPISEHNRLYWYRQTLGQGPEFLTYFQNEAQLEKSRLLSDRFSAERPKGSFSTLEIQRTEQGDSAMYLCASSPIGGGTTDTQYFGPGTRLTVL.

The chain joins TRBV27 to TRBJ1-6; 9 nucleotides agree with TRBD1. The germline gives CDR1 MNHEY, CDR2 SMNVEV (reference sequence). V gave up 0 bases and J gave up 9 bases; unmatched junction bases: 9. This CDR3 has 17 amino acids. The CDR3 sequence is CASSLSPRTGAGSPLHF. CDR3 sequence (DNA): TGTGCCAGCAGTTTATCGCCCAGGACAGGGGCGGGTTCACCCCTCCACTTT.

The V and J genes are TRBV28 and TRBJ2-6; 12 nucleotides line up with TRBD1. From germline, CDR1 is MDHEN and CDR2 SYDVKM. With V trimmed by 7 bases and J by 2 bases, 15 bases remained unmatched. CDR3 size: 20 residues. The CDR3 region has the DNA TGTGCCAGCATTAATATCCTTGGGACAGGGGGCTTAACTGGGGCCAACGTCCTGACTTTC. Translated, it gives CASINILGTGGLTGANVLTF.

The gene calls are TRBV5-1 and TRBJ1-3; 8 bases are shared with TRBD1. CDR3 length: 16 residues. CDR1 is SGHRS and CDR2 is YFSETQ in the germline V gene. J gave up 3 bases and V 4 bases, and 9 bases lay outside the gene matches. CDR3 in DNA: TGCGCCAGCAGCCTTCACACAGGGGGGAATGGAAACACCATATATTTT. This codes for CASSLHTGGNGNTIYF.

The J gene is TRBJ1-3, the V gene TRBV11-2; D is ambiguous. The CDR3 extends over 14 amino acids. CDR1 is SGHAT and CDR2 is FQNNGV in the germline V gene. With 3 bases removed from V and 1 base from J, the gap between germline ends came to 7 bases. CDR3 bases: TGTGCCAGCAGCTTGAGGTTTTCTGGAAACACCATATATTTT. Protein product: CASSLRFSGNTIYF. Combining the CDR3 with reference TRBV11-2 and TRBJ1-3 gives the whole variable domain EAGVAQSPRYKIIEKRQSVAFWCNPISGHATLYWYQQILGQGPKLLIQFQNNGVVDDSQLPKDRFSAERLKGVDSTLKIQPAKLEDSAVYLCASSLRFSGNTIYFGEGSWLTVV.

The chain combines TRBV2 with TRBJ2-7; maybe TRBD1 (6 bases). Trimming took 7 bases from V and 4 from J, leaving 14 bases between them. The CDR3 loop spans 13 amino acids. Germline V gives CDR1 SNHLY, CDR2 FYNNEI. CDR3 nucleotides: TGTGCCAGCAACCTGCAGGGGTGGTACGAGCAGTACTTC. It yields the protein CASNLQGWYEQYF. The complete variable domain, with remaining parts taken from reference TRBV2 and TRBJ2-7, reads EPEVTQTPSHQVTQMGQEVILRCVPISNHLYFYWYRQILGQKVEFLVSFYNNEISEKSEIFDDQFSVERPDGSNFTLKIRSTKLEDSAMYFCASNLQGWYEQYFGPGTRLTVT.